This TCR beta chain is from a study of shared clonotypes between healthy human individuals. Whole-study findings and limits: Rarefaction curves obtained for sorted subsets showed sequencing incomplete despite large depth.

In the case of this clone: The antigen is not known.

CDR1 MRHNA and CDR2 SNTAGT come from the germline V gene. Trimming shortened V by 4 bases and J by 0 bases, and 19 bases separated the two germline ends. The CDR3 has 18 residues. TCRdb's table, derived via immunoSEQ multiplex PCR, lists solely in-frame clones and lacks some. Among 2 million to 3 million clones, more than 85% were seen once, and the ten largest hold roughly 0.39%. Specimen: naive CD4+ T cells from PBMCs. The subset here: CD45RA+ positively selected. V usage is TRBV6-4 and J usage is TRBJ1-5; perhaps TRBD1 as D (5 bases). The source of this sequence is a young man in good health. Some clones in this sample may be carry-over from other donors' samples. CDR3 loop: CASSAADSSRYSNQPQHF. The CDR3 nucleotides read TGTGCCAGCAGTGCCGCCGACAGCAGTCGCTATAGCAATCAGCCCCAGCATTTT.